The present T cell receptor beta chain was sequenced within a study of human T cells and chemical hapten exposure. Looking at the study overall: In the sensitization step, 2% DPC was placed on approximately 2 cm by approximately 2 cm of upper inner arm skin.

Sample time point: patch test 1, 2 weeks after DPC sensitization. The treatment: therapeutic diphenylcyclopropenone sensitization with weekly scalp DPC. From whole blood left unfractionated, total RNA was extracted. Individual cDNA molecules in this library carried unique molecular identifiers. Source study methods: Sample-level TCR yields exhibited a median of approximately 96,000, with a range of about 20,000 to 690,600. TCRdb independently ran MiXCR on the RACE reads; one entry per CDR3 protein. These V and J calls are TCRdb output, not the study's own analysis. The table has some 53,000 distinct CDR3 sequences, about 10% seen once. This TCR was sampled from a woman aged 40 to 50 with alopecia areata. Some clones in this sample may be carry-over from other donors' samples. The material was whole blood, obtained in connection with sensitization to the hapten diphenylcyclopropenone (DPC).

The CDR3 sequence is CASSRAVYNEQFF. CDR3 coding DNA: TGTGCCAGCAGTCGGGCCGTCTACAATGAGCAGTTCTTC. J is TRBJ2-1 and V is TRBV7-2; D is undetermined. The CDR3 is 13 amino acids. V lost 6 bases, J lost 3 bases, and 9 bases lay in between. The V gene's germline CDR1 is SGHTA and CDR2 FQGNSA.